Listed below are T cell receptor beta chains from one sample, sequenced in a study of regulatory T cells in long-lasting Graves disease. TCRdb re-called the multiplex PCR reads with MiXCR, one entry per CDR3 protein. The sample contains about 430,000 distinct CDR3 sequences, approximately 15% of which appear only once. The same sample was also studied in work on T cells in Graves' hyperthyroidism and ophthalmopathy.

The source was peripheral blood mononuclear cells (PBMCs), collected at new diagnosis, from a patient treated with antithyroid drugs. The receptor set was obtained from a woman aged 40 to 50 with Graves disease. Each CDR3 is given with its conserved first and last residue. The D gene is left open where the match is weak. A clone size is listed for some rows: how often the clone was seen (once, few, many), or a class if it is expanded.

D: .
V: TRBV15
J: TRBJ2-4
size: many
DNA: TGTGCCACCAGCAAGGCGACACCGTCCAAAAACATTCAGTACTTC
CDR3: CATSKATPSKNIQYF

D: TRBD2
V: TRBV19
J: TRBJ2-7
size: few
DNA: TGTGCCAGTAGTCCCGACCAGAATCTAGCGGGAGGTTCTTACGAGCAGTACTTC
CDR3: CASSPDQNLAGGSYEQYF

D: .
V: TRBV7-9
J: TRBJ2-2
size: few
DNA: TGTGCCAGCAGCTTATTAGGTGCTGACTTCAACACCGGGGAGCTGTTTTTT
CDR3: CASSLLGADFNTGELFF

D: TRBD2
V: TRBV29-1
J: TRBJ2-3
size: many
DNA: TGCAGCGTTGTAAGGAAGCTAGCGGCGGATACGCAGTATTTT
CDR3: CSVVRKLAADTQYF

D: TRBD1
V: TRBV5-1
J: TRBJ1-6
size: few
DNA: TGCGCCAGCAGCTTAGGACAGGGCGCGATTAATTCACCCCTCCACTTT
CDR3: CASSLGQGAINSPLHF

D: TRBD2
V: TRBV4-2
J: TRBJ2-1
size: few
DNA: TGTGCCAGCAGCCAAGAGGCCAAGGGACTAGCGGCTTACAATGAGCAGTTCTTC
CDR3: CASSQEAKGLAAYNEQFF

D: TRBD2
V: TRBV10-3
J: TRBJ2-5
size: .
DNA: TGTGCCATCAGTCTAGCGGGAGTGGAGACCCAGTACTTC
CDR3: CAISLAGVETQYF

D: .
V: TRBV19
J: TRBJ1-3
size: .
DNA: TGTGCCAGTAGTATAGCTTTCTCCGGGACGGGTTCTGGAAACACCATATATTTT
CDR3: CASSIAFSGTGSGNTIYF

D: TRBD1
V: TRBV6-1
J: TRBJ1-2
size: many
DNA: TGTGCCAGCAGACCAGGGACAGGGAAGGACGGCTACACCTTC
CDR3: CASRPGTGKDGYTF

D: TRBD2
V: TRBV11-2
J: TRBJ2-3
size: .
DNA: TGTGCCAGCAGCTTTTACGGGAGGGCCGGCACAGATACGCAGTATTTT
CDR3: CASSFYGRAGTDTQYF

D: TRBD2
V: TRBV19
J: TRBJ2-7
size: many
DNA: TGTGCCAGTAGTACCAGACTAGCGGGAGCCGGCTACGAGCAGTACTTC
CDR3: CASSTRLAGAGYEQYF

D: .
V: TRBV11-3
J: TRBJ2-1
size: many
DNA: TGTGCCAGCAGCTTAAGCCTCTACTCCTACAATGAGCAGTTCTTC
CDR3: CASSLSLYSYNEQFF

D: TRBD2
V: TRBV13
J: TRBJ2-7
size: many
DNA: TGTGCCAGCAGCCTATCGGGACTAGCGATCAACGAGCAGTACTTC
CDR3: CASSLSGLAINEQYF

D: .
V: TRBV6-5
J: TRBJ2-4
size: many
DNA: TGTGCCAGCAGTTACCCCGAGGGGGAGGAGGCCAAAAACATTCAGTACTTC
CDR3: CASSYPEGEEAKNIQYF

D: TRBD1
V: TRBV7-2
J: TRBJ2-1
size: many
DNA: TGTGCCAGCAGCTTAGTTTTCAGGACAGGGAACAATGAGCAGTTCTTC
CDR3: CASSLVFRTGNNEQFF

D: TRBD1
V: TRBV29-1
J: TRBJ2-3
size: few
DNA: TGCAGCGGCGCTGATGGGACAGGGGTAACAGATACGCAGTATTTT
CDR3: CSGADGTGVTDTQYF

D: TRBD2
V: TRBV6-1
J: TRBJ2-7
size: many
DNA: TGTGCCAGCATCTCCAGGGCAGAGCGGGAGGGTATACCTCCCTACGAGCAGTACTTC
CDR3: CASISRAEREGIPPYEQYF

D: .
V: TRBV7-9
J: TRBJ2-5
size: many
DNA: TGTGCCAGCAGCGCCCTCGGCGAGACCCAGTACTTC
CDR3: CASSALGETQYF

D: .
V: TRBV20-1
J: TRBJ1-1
size: few
DNA: TGCAGTGCTAGAGGTTCAGGGAAGGGGGAAGCTTTCTTT
CDR3: CSARGSGKGEAFF

D: .
V: TRBV15
J: TRBJ2-3
size: .
DNA: TGTGCCACCAGCTCTCAAAAGGGTACGCAGTATTTT
CDR3: CATSSQKGTQYF

D: TRBD1
V: TRBV5-1
J: TRBJ1-1
size: .
DNA: TGCGCCAGCAGCTTGGGACCCGGGACAGCGAACACTGAAGCTTTCTTT
CDR3: CASSLGPGTANTEAFF

D: .
V: TRBV2
J: TRBJ2-2
size: many
DNA: TGTGCCAGCAGCCTGCAGGGGAACGGGGAGCTGTTTTTT
CDR3: CASSLQGNGELFF

D: TRBD1
V: TRBV9
J: TRBJ2-3
size: many
DNA: TGTGCCAGCAGCCTGACCTTGGCAGGGGGCCGAGATACGCAGTATTTT
CDR3: CASSLTLAGGRDTQYF

D: .
V: TRBV28
J: TRBJ2-6
size: many
DNA: TGTGCCAGCAGTCGGAACATCTCTGGGGCCAACGTCCTGACTTTC
CDR3: CASSRNISGANVLTF

D: .
V: TRBV6-2/TRBV6-3
J: TRBJ1-2
size: many
DNA: TGTGCCAGCAGTTCCTTGAGGAGCGAGAAGGTCGACACCTTC
CDR3: CASSSLRSEKVDTF

D: TRBD2
V: TRBV5-4
J: TRBJ2-1
size: .
DNA: TGTGCCAGCACGCGTAGCGGGAGCCCCTACAATGAGCAGTTCTTC
CDR3: CASTRSGSPYNEQFF

D: TRBD2
V: TRBV5-1
J: TRBJ2-2
size: few
DNA: TGCGCCAGCTCCCCTGCGGGAGGGGCGCGTACCGGGGAGCTGTTTTTT
CDR3: CASSPAGGARTGELFF

D: TRBD2
V: TRBV20-1
J: TRBJ2-1
size: many
DNA: TGCAGTGCCCAGGGACTAGCGGGAGGGGACCGGGACAATGAGCAGTTCTTC
CDR3: CSAQGLAGGDRDNEQFF

D: .
V: TRBV5-5
J: TRBJ1-2
size: few
DNA: TGTGCCAGCAGCCCCCAGTGGGGTGACTATGGCTACACCTTC
CDR3: CASSPQWGDYGYTF

D: .
V: TRBV2
J: TRBJ1-2
size: .
DNA: TGTGCCAGCAGGGCCGTTGACTACACCTTC
CDR3: CASRAVDYTF

D: .
V: TRBV3-1
J: TRBJ1-1
size: many
DNA: TGTGCCAGCAGCCAAAACCTAGGGGGAGGGGTCGACGCTTTCTTT
CDR3: CASSQNLGGGVDAFF

D: TRBD1
V: TRBV12-3/TRBV12-4
J: TRBJ1-2
size: many
DNA: TGTGCCAGCAGTTTCTGGACAGGGCCGGACACCTTC
CDR3: CASSFWTGPDTF

D: .
V: TRBV15
J: TRBJ2-3
size: .
DNA: TGTGCCACCGGCAGAGGCGTAACAGATACGCAGTATTTT
CDR3: CATGRGVTDTQYF

D: .
V: TRBV19
J: TRBJ1-5
size: .
DNA: TGTGCCAGTAGTACGGGTTTGTCAGGGCTTGTGGTAGGTCAGCCCCAGCATTTT
CDR3: CASSTGLSGLVVGQPQHF

D: TRBD2
V: TRBV5-1
J: TRBJ2-7
size: many
DNA: TGCGCCAGCAGCTGGGAGGGTTACTCCTACGAGCAGTACTTC
CDR3: CASSWEGYSYEQYF

D: .
V: TRBV2
J: TRBJ2-3
size: many
DNA: TGTGGCACGGCTAGCCCTAGCACAGATACGCAGTATTTT
CDR3: CGTASPSTDTQYF

D: TRBD2
V: TRBV3-1
J: TRBJ2-2
size: few
DNA: TGTGCCAGCAGCCAGACTAGCGCCGGGGAGCTGTTTTTT
CDR3: CASSQTSAGELFF

D: .
V: TRBV15
J: TRBJ1-1
size: many
DNA: TGTGCCACCAGCAGAGACCTCAGGGGCCTTGAAGCTTTCTTT
CDR3: CATSRDLRGLEAFF

D: TRBD1
V: TRBV29-1
J: TRBJ2-1
size: many
DNA: TGCAGCGTTCAGATGGACAGGGGGTACAATGAGCAGTTCTTC
CDR3: CSVQMDRGYNEQFF

D: .
V: TRBV19
J: TRBJ2-7
size: few
DNA: TGTGCCATCAAGTATAGGGGGGAGGGTTCCCCCTACGAGCAGTACTTC
CDR3: CAIKYRGEGSPYEQYF